This T cell receptor beta chain was recovered during a study of graft-versus-host responses after intestinal transplantation. The overall study: The whole recipient group had anti-thymocyte globulin induction followed by tacrolimus and steroids for around 3 years. Study-wide points: The authors found GvH clones in recipient marrow, some appearing first in ileum or blood.

Profiling relied on immunoSEQ multiplex PCR, and the TCRdb table lists in-frame clones only, not all of them. The sample records about 90,000 clones, roughly 80% being singletons. The CDR3 runs 15 residues. CDR1 is LNHDA and CDR2 is SQIVND in the germline V gene (reference sequence). V lost 6 bases, J lost 0 bases, and 12 bases lay in between. Notes on this clone: The target antigen is unknown.

Here the sequenced sample was unstimulated CD8+ T cells sorted from spleen or lymph node cells, taken before intestinal transplant. This sequence joins TRBV19 and TRBJ2-1; D gene uncertain. The receptor was derived from a human donor who received an intestinal transplant. CDR3 coding DNA: TGTGCCAGTAGCCCCTCCAGTAGCTCCTACAATGAGCAGTTCTTC. This sequence encodes CASSPSSSSYNEQFF.